This T cell receptor beta chain was sequenced for a study of CD8 T cells in Susac syndrome. Whole-study context: Among the sequenced Susac syndrome patients, roughly six had active disease while roughly eight were in remission.

FACS was used to enrich TEMRA cells, whereas the CD8+ and CD4+ T cells were obtained by negative isolation. This clonotype was detected only once. The antigen is not known. The CDR3 contains 14 residues. V lost 6 bases to trimming and J lost 2 bases, with 13 bases between them. Reverse transcription of roughly 0.5 to 1 ug RNA used random hexamers. Coverage of TCR beta CDR3 amplification by immunoSEQ multiplex PCR extended to 54 Vbeta and 13 Jbeta. TCRdb reprocessed the immunoSEQ multiplex PCR reads via MiXCR and lists one record per CDR3 protein. The table has 240,000 or so distinct CDR3 sequences, 95% to 97% seen once. Study conclusions and caveats: The CD4+ T cell repertoires, which came from Susac syndrome patients, showed no sign of clonal expansion.

The rearrangement joins TRBV12-3 or TRBV12-4 to TRBJ1-1; tentatively, D is TRBD1 (5 bases). The receptor was isolated from a human donor with Susac syndrome. The source material was CD4+ T cells from PBMCs. CDR3 nucleotide sequence: TGTGCCAGCAGATGGGGGACGGAAAACACTGAAGCTTTCTTT. As protein: CASRWGTENTEAFF.